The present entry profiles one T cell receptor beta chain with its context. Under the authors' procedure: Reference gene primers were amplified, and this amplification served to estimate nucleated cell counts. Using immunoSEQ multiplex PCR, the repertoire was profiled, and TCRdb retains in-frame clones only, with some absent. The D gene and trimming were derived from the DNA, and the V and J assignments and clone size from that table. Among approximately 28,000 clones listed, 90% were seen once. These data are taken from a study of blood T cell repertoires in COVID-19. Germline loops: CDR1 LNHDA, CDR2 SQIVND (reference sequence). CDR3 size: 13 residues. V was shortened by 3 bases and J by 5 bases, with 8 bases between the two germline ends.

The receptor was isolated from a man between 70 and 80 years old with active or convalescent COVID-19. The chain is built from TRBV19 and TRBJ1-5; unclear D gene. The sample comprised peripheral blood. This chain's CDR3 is CASSISVYQPQHF. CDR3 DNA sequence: TGTGCCAGTAGTATCTCGGTCTATCAGCCCCAGCATTTT.